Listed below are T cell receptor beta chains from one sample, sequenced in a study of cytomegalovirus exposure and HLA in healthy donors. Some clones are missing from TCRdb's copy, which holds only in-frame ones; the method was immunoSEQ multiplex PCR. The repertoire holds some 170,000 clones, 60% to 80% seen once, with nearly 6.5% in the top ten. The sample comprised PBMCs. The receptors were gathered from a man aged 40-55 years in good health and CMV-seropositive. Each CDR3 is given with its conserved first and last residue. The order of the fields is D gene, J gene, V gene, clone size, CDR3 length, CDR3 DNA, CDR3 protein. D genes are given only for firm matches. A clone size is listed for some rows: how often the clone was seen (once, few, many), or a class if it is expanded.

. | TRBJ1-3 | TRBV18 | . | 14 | TGTGCCAGCTCAACCGGGACACTTGGAAACACCATATATTTT | CASSTGTLGNTIYF
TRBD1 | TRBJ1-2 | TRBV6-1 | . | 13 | TGTGCCAGCAGGGACAGGGGTGAGGTTGGCTACACCTTC | CASRDRGEVGYTF
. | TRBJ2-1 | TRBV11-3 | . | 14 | TGTGCCAGCAGCTTACTTGTTCAGGGAAATGAGCAGTTCTTC | CASSLLVQGNEQFF
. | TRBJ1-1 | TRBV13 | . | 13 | TGTGCCAGCAGCTTGACTCTGAACACTGAAGCTTTCTTT | CASSLTLNTEAFF
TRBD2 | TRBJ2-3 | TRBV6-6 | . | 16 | TGTGCCAGCAGTTACAGGACAAGGGGAGGGACAGATACGCAGTATTTT | CASSYRTRGGTDTQYF
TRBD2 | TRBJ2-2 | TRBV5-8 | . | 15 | TGTGCCAGCAGCTTGGGGACTAGCCGCACCGGGGAGCTGTTTTTT | CASSLGTSRTGELFF
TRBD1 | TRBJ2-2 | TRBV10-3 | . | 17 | TGTGCCATCAGTATTGGGACAGGGGGCGCAAACACCGGGGAGCTGTTTTTT | CAISIGTGGANTGELFF
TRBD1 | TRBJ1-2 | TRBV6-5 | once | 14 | TGTGCCAGCAGACCAGGACAGGGGGTCTATGGCTACACCTTC | CASRPGQGVYGYTF
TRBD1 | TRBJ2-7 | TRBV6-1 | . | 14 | TGTGCCAGCACCGGGGACAGAACATCCAACGAGCAGTACTTC | CASTGDRTSNEQYF
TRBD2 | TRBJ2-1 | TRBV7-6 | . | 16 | TGTGCCAGCAGCTTGGGTGGGGGACTAGCAGATGTTGAGCAGTTCTTC | CASSLGGGLADVEQFF
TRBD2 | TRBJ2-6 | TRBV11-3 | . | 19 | TGTGCCAGCAGCTTAGACGGGACTAGCGGGAGGTACGGGGCCAACGGCCTGACTTTC | CASSLDGTSGRYGANGLTF
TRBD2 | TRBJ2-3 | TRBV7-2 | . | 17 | TGTGCCAGCAGCCGACTAGCGGGAGCGGGGGGCACAGATACGCAGTATTTT | CASSRLAGAGGTDTQYF
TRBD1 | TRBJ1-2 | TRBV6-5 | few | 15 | TGTGCCAGCAGCGTCACAGGGGATGGGACCTATGGCTACACCTTC | CASSVTGDGTYGYTF
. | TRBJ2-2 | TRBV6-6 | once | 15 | TGTGCCAGCAGTTACGAACAGGGTACCACCGGGGAGCTGTTTTTT | CASSYEQGTTGELFF
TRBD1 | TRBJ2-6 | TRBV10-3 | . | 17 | TGTGCCATCAGCACCGGGACAGGCTATTCTGGGGCCAACGGCCTGACTTTC | CAISTGTGYSGANGLTF
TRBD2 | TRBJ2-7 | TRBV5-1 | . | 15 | TGCGCCAGCAGCCTTACGGGACTAGCGGGATACGAGCAGTACTTC | CASSLTGLAGYEQYF
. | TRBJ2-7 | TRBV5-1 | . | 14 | TGCGCCAGCACCCCGGACAGCATGGTCGACGAGCAGTACTTC | CASTPDSMVDEQYF
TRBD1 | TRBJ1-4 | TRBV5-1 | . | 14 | TGCGCCAGCAGCAGCAGGGGGACTAATGAAAAACTGTTTTTT | CASSSRGTNEKLFF
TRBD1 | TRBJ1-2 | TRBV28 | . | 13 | TGTGCCAGCAGTTTGGGACAGCCCTTTACCTACACCTTC | CASSLGQPFTYTF
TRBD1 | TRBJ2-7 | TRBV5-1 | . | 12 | TGCGCCAGCAGCTGGGACAGCTACGAGCAGTACTTC | CASSWDSYEQYF
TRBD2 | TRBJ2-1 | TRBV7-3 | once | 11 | TGTGCCAGCAGCGGAACTAGCGACCTGTTCTTC | CASSGTSDLFF
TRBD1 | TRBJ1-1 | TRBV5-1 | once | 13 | TGCGCCAGCAGCATCAGGGGGCGAGGTGAAGCTTTCTTT | CASSIRGRGEAFF